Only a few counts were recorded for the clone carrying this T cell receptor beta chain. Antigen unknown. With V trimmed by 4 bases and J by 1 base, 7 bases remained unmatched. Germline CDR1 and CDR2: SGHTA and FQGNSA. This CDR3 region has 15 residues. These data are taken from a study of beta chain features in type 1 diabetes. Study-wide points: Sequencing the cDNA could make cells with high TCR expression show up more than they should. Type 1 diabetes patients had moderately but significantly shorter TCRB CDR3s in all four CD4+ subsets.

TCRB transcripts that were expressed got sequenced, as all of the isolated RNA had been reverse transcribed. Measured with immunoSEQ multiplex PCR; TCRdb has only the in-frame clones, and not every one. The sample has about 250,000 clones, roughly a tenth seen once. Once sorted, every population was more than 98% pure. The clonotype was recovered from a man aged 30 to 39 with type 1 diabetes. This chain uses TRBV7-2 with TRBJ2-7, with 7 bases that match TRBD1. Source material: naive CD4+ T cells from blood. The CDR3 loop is CASSSQGPGSYEQYF. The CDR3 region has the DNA TGTGCCAGCAGCTCACAGGGGCCCGGATCCTACGAGCAGTACTTC.